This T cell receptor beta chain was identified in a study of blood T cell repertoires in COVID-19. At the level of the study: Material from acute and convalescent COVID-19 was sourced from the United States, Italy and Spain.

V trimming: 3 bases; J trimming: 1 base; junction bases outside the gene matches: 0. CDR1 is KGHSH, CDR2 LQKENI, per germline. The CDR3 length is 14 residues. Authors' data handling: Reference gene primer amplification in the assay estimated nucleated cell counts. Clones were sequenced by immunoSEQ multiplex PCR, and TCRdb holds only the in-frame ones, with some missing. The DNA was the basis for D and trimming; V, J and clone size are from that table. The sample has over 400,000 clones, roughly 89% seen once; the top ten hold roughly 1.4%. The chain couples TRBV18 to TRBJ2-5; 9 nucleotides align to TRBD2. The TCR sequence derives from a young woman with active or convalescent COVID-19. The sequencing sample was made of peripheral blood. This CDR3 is CASSPGLAQETQYF. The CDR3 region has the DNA TGTGCCAGCTCACCGGGACTAGCCCAAGAGACCCAGTACTTC. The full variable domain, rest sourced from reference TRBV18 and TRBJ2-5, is NAGVMQNPRHLVRRRGQEARLRCSPMKGHSHVYWYRQLPEEGLKFMVYLQKENIIDESGMPKERFSAEFPKEGPSILRIQQVVRGDSAAYFCASSPGLAQETQYFGPGTRLLVL.